The TCR beta chain described here comes from a study of T cells after yellow fever vaccination. Study-wide background: EM, EMRA, CM and Tscm memory subsets were separated by sorting (using CD3, CD45RA, CCR7 and CD95).

Conversion of TCR transcripts into cDNA relied on 5'RACE template switching, which added a universal primer site and UMIs. TCRdb independently ran MiXCR on the 5' RACE reads; one entry per CDR3 protein. The sample shows tens of thousands of distinct CDR3 sequences, 3.4% of them seen only once. Study-level results: Reappearance after the booster was seen for most primary-vaccination clones, at roughly 96% CD4 and 80% to 90% CD8. The secondary response showed a weaker magnitude and a faster peak, day 5 versus 15.

This clonotype came up many times. The sample was PBMCs, either bulk or a sorted T-cell subset (CD4+, CD8+, memory, or dextramer-sorted; not recorded which), taken 45 days after the first yellow fever vaccination. This TCR derives from a man aged 18 to 30 who received the YFV17D yellow fever vaccine.

The CDR3 sequence: CASSSQGGNTEAFF. The CDR3 DNA sequence: TGTGCCAGCAGTTCACAGGGAGGGAACACTGAAGCTTTCTTT. This chain links TRBV7-9 with TRBJ1-1; weak D call: TRBD1 (6 bases). V shed 6 bases and J shed 1 base, with 12 bases lying between them. The CDR3 extends over 14 amino acids. Germline assignment: CDR1 SEHNR and CDR2 FQNEAQ (reference sequence). Combining the CDR3 with reference TRBV7-9 and TRBJ1-1 gives the whole variable domain DTGVSQNPRHKITKRGQNVTFRCDPISEHNRLYWYRQTLGQGPEFLTYFQNEAQLEKSRLLSDRFSAERPKGSFSTLEIQRTEQGDSAMYLCASSSQGGNTEAFFGQGTRLTVV.